This is a list of T cell receptor beta chains from one sample in a study of blood T cell repertoires in COVID-19. Assay used: immunoSEQ multiplex PCR; TCRdb lists only in-frame clones, some missing. The sample comprises roughly 100,000 clones, about 80% of which are singletons, and less than 5% rests with the top ten. Sequenced material: peripheral blood. The receptors stem from a human donor in a cohort sampled during active COVID-19. CDR3s include the opening cysteine and the closing phenylalanine or tryptophan. D genes are given only for firm matches. Rows give clone size only sometimes, using once, few, many, or a class for an expanded clone.

NA | TRBJ2-7 | TRBD1 | TRBV11-2 | CASSRRDRGQYEQYF | TGTGCCAGCAGTCGCCGGGACAGGGGGCAGTACGAGCAGTACTTC
NA | TRBJ2-5 | NA | TRBV5-4 | CASSFLFGLAGETQYF | TGTGCCAGCAGCTTTTTATTTGGGCTAGCTGGAGAGACCCAGTACTTC
NA | TRBJ2-5 | TRBD2 | TRBV2 | CASRAGTSVAETQYF | TGTGCCAGCAGAGCCGGGACTAGCGTTGCCGAGACCCAGTACTTC
NA | TRBJ2-2 | NA | TRBV7-7 | CASTSRLGHTTGELFF | TGTGCCAGCACCTCAAGGTTGGGACACACCACCGGGGAGCTGTTTTTT
NA | TRBJ1-2 | TRBD1 | TRBV4-3 | CASSQAPTGNNYGYTF | TGCGCCAGCAGCCAAGCCCCGACAGGGAATAACTATGGCTACACCTTC
few | TRBJ2-3 | NA | TRBV3-1/TRBV3-2 | CASSQPRRPGGFTDTQYF | TGTGCCAGCAGCCAACCTCGCCGCCCCGGCGGGTTCACAGATACGCAGTATTTT
NA | TRBJ1-1 | NA | TRBV18 | CASSPSGGSTEAFF | TGTGCCAGCTCCCCCTCTGGGGGGAGCACTGAAGCTTTCTTT
NA | TRBJ1-2 | TRBD1 | TRBV28 | CASSLILPGGEGYTF | TGTGCCAGCAGTTTAATATTGCCAGGGGGTGAAGGCTACACCTTC
few | TRBJ1-2 | TRBD1 | TRBV15 | CATSRLDRYGYTF | TGTGCCACCAGCAGGTTGGACAGGTATGGCTACACCTTC
NA | TRBJ1-6 | NA | TRBV14 | CASSDRYNSPLHF | TGTGCCAGCAGCGACAGGTATAATTCACCCCTCCACTTT
few | TRBJ2-1 | TRBD1 | TRBV6-5 | CASTRRQGSHNEQFF | TGTGCCAGCACCCGCCGACAGGGGTCCCACAATGAGCAGTTCTTC
once | TRBJ1-5 | NA | TRBV28 | CASSLSQGSNQPQHF | TGTGCCAGCAGTTTATCACAGGGCAGCAATCAGCCCCAGCATTTT
NA | TRBJ2-3 | TRBD2 | TRBV19 | CASGGVGTDTQYF | TGTGCCAGCGGGGGGGTGGGCACAGATACGCAGTATTTT
NA | TRBJ2-5 | NA | TRBV11-2 | CASSSDYSGTQYF | TGTGCCAGCAGCTCAGACTACTCGGGTACCCAGTACTTC
NA | TRBJ2-3 | NA | TRBV5-1 | CASSLAAGSTDTQYF | TGCGCCAGCAGCTTGGCGGCGGGGAGCACAGATACGCAGTATTTT
NA | TRBJ2-3 | TRBD1 | TRBV15 | CATSRGTGGRADTQYF | TGTGCCACCAGCAGGGGGACAGGGGGGAGAGCAGATACGCAGTATTTT
NA | TRBJ1-2 | NA | TRBV6-5 | CASAETGYGYTF | TGTGCCAGCGCCGAGACAGGCTATGGCTACACCTTC
NA | TRBJ2-1 | NA | TRBV2 | CASTDGSFYNEQFF | TGTGCCAGCACCGACGGGAGCTTCTACAATGAGCAGTTCTTC
NA | TRBJ2-7 | TRBD1 | TRBV28 | CASSLPTGGPYEQYF | TGTGCCAGCAGTTTACCGACAGGGGGTCCCTACGAGCAGTACTTC
NA | TRBJ2-1 | TRBD2 | TRBV9 | CASSVALAGVTEQFF | TGTGCCAGCAGCGTAGCGCTAGCGGGGGTAACCGAGCAGTTCTTC
NA | TRBJ2-5 | NA | TRBV9 | CASSLRGQETQYF | TGTGCCAGCAGCCTCAGGGGCCAAGAGACCCAGTACTTC
NA | TRBJ2-1 | TRBD2 | TRBV18 | CASSPPLQAGGPHEQFF | TGTGCCAGCTCACCCCCCCTTCAAGCGGGGGGGCCACATGAGCAGTTCTTC
NA | TRBJ2-7 | TRBD2 | TRBV3-1/TRBV3-2 | CASSHHPKVAGFKRYEQYF | TGTGCCAGCAGCCACCATCCCAAGGTAGCGGGGTTCAAGCGATACGAGCAGTACTTC
NA | TRBJ1-2 | NA | TRBV18 | CASSPTPGKGEGYTF | TGTGCCAGCTCACCGACACCCGGGAAGGGTGAGGGCTACACCTTC
NA | TRBJ2-7 | NA | TRBV5-1 | CASSLGSGYEQYF | TGCGCCAGCAGCTTGGGGTCAGGCTACGAGCAGTACTTC
once | TRBJ2-3 | NA | TRBV2 | CASYRGTQYF | TGTGCCAGCTACCGAGGTACGCAGTATTTT
NA | TRBJ1-2 | TRBD1 | TRBV5-6 | CASTDRGRVYGYTF | TGTGCCAGCACGGACAGGGGGCGCGTCTATGGCTACACCTTC
once | TRBJ2-3 | NA | TRBV18 | CASSPLRDTQYF | TGTGCCAGCTCACCACTCCGGGATACGCAGTATTTT
NA | TRBJ1-2 | NA | TRBV5-1 | CASSLGSGEGYTF | TGCGCCAGCAGCTTAGGGTCCGGGGAAGGCTACACCTTC
NA | TRBJ2-5 | TRBD2 | TRBV7-2 | CASSRPGTSRAETQYF | TGTGCCAGCAGCCGCCCCGGGACTAGCCGGGCGGAGACCCAGTACTTC
NA | TRBJ2-7 | NA | TRBV19 | CASSRSRGYEQYF | TGTGCCAGTAGTAGGTCCCGGGGGTACGAGCAGTACTTC
NA | TRBJ2-3 | NA | TRBV6-2/TRBV6-3 | CASSRYADTTDTQYF | TGTGCCAGCAGTCGCTATGCGGACACCACAGATACGCAGTATTTT
NA | TRBJ2-2 | NA | TRBV27 | CASSSVDRLNTGELFF | TGTGCCAGCAGTTCCGTAGACAGGTTGAACACCGGGGAGCTGTTTTTT
NA | TRBJ2-1 | NA | TRBV12-5 | CASGLDGLSSYNEQFF | TGTGCTAGTGGTTTGGACGGTTTAAGCTCCTACAATGAGCAGTTCTTC
few | TRBJ1-4 | NA | TRBV5-5 | CASSFYGGNEKLFF | TGTGCCAGCAGCTTTTACGGGGGGAATGAAAAACTGTTTTTT
NA | TRBJ2-5 | NA | TRBV18 | CASSPRRVETQYF | TGTGCCAGCTCACCACGGAGGGTGGAGACCCAGTACTTC
NA | TRBJ2-6 | TRBD1 | TRBV7-6 | CASSLTGGAGANVLTF | TGTGCCAGCAGCCTGACAGGGGGCGCTGGGGCCAACGTCCTGACTTTC
NA | TRBJ2-7 | TRBD2 | TRBV28 | CASSTSGYEQYF | TGTGCCAGCAGTACTAGCGGCTACGAGCAGTACTTC
NA | TRBJ2-3 | TRBD2 | TRBV19 | CATLRGAGGDTQYF | TGTGCCACCTTGCGGGGGGCCGGGGGGGATACGCAGTATTTT
few | TRBJ2-1 | NA | TRBV3-1/TRBV3-2 | CASQSQAGYEQFF | TGTGCCAGCCAGTCTCAGGCCGGCTATGAGCAGTTCTTC
NA | TRBJ2-3 | TRBD2 | TRBV5-4 | CASTSKAGGFTDTQYF | TGTGCCAGCACCTCGAAGGCGGGGGGTTTCACAGATACGCAGTATTTT
NA | TRBJ1-6 | NA | TRBV19 | CASSEGNSPLHF | TGTGCCAGTAGTGAGGGCAATTCACCCCTCCACTTT